The sequence of this T cell receptor beta chain was determined in a study of blood T cell repertoires in COVID-19. The overall study: The study drew acute and convalescent COVID-19 samples from the United States, Italy and Spain. PBMCs, B-cell-depleted T cells, or T cells were the source of the cDNA or gDNA that made up the material.

There are 15 residues in the CDR3. The V gene lost 6 bases and the J gene lost 1 base, with 15 bases spanning the gap. The germline CDR1 and CDR2 sequences are MDHEN and SYDVKM. In the study's own analysis: Amplification from reference gene primers served as the basis for estimated nucleated cell counts. The table came from immunoSEQ multiplex PCR; TCRdb's copy has only in-frame clones and leaves some out. That table gives V, J and clone size, and the DNA gave D and trimming. The table records 200,000 or so clones, 80% of them present only once. J is TRBJ1-1 and V is TRBV28; weak D call: TRBD1 (6 bases). This TCR was sampled from a human donor in a cohort sampled during active COVID-19. The material sequenced was peripheral blood. CDR3 region: CASSVLQGTNTEAFF. In DNA, the CDR3 is TGTGCCAGCAGCGTCTTACAGGGCACGAACACTGAAGCTTTCTTT.